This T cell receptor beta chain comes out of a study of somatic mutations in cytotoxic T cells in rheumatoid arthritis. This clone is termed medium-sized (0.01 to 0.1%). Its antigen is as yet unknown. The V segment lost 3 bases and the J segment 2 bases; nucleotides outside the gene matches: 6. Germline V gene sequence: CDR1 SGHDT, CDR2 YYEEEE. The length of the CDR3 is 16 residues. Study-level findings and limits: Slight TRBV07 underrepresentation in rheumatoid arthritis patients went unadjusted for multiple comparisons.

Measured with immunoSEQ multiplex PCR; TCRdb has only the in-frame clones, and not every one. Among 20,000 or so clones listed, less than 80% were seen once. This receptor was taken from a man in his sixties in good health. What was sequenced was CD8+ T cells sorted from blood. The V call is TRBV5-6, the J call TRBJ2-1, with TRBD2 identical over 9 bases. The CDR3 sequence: CASSSGGGGAYNEQFF. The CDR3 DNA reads TGTGCCAGCAGCTCGGGTGGCGGGGGGGCCTACAATGAGCAGTTCTTC. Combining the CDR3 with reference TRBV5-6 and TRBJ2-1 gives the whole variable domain DAGVTQSPTHLIKTRGQQVTLRCSPKSGHDTVSWYQQALGQGPQFIFQYYEEEERQRGNFPDRFSGHQFPNYSSELNVNALLLGDSALYLCASSSGGGGAYNEQFFGPGTRLTVL.